This TCR beta chain derives from a study of CD8 T cells in Susac syndrome. An amount of RNA that ranged from roughly 0.45 to 1 ug was reverse transcribed with random hexamers. The amplification used immunoSEQ multiplex PCR on TCR beta CDR3; it spanned 54 Vbeta and 13 Jbeta. TCRdb called the immunoSEQ multiplex PCR reads again in MiXCR, with one record for every CDR3 protein. There are roughly 200,000 distinct CDR3 sequences in the sample; more than 90% occur only once, and 0.093% lies in the top ten. The length of the CDR3 is 13 residues. CDR1 is SQVTM and CDR2 is ANQGSEA in the germline V gene. The V gene lost 2 bases and the J gene lost 1 base, with 8 bases spanning the gap.

The source material was CD4+ T cells from PBMCs. The chain couples TRBV29-1 to TRBJ1-1; no firm D call. The receptor's source is a human donor with multiple sclerosis. This CDR3 reads CSVELTRNTEAFF. CDR3 coding DNA: TGCAGCGTTGAACTAACCCGGAACACTGAAGCTTTCTTT.